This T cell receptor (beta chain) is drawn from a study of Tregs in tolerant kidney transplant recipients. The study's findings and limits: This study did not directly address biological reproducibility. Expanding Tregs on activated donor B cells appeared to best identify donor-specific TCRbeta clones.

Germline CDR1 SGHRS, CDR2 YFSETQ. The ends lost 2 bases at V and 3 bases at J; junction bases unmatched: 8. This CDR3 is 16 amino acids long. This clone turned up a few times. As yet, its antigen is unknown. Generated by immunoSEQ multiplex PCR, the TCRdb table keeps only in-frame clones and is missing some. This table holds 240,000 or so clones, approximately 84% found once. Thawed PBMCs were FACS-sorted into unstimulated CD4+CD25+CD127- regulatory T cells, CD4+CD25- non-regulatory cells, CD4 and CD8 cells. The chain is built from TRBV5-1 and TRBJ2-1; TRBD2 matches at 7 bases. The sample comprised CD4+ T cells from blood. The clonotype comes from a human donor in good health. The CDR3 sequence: CASSLLVGGSYNEQFF. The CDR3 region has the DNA TGCGCCAGCAGCTTATTAGTCGGGGGGAGCTACAATGAGCAGTTCTTC.